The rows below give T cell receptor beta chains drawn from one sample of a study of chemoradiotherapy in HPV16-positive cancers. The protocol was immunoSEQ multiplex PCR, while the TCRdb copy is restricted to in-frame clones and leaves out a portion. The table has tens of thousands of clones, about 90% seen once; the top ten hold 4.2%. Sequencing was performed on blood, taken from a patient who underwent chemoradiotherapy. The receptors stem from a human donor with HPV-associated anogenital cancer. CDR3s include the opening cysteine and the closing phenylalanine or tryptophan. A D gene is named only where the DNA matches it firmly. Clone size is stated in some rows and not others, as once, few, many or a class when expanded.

CDR3nt: TGTGCCAGCAGCCGAGGTTATTCTGGGGCCAACGTCCTGACTTTC
CDR3aa: CASSRGYSGANVLTF
v_gene: TRBV5-6
d_gene: -
abundance: -
j_gene: TRBJ2-6

CDR3nt: TGCGCCAGCAGCTCTTCCGGGACAGGGAACACTGAAGCTTTCTTT
CDR3aa: CASSSSGTGNTEAFF
v_gene: TRBV5-1
d_gene: TRBD1
abundance: -
j_gene: TRBJ1-1

CDR3nt: TGTGCCAGCAGTACCTACAGAAACTATGGCTACACCTTC
CDR3aa: CASSTYRNYGYTF
v_gene: TRBV28
d_gene: -
abundance: -
j_gene: TRBJ1-2

CDR3nt: TGTGCCAGTAGTCTCCCCGGGAAGGGCAATACCCAGTACTTC
CDR3aa: CASSLPGKGNTQYF
v_gene: TRBV19
d_gene: -
abundance: -
j_gene: TRBJ2-5

CDR3nt: TGTGCCAGCAGCCCACAGGGCAGCGAGAATCAGCCCCAGCATTTT
CDR3aa: CASSPQGSENQPQHF
v_gene: TRBV5-5
d_gene: -
abundance: -
j_gene: TRBJ1-5

CDR3nt: TGTGCCAGCAGCCTACAGGTCGCAACTAATGAAAAACTGTTTTTT
CDR3aa: CASSLQVATNEKLFF
v_gene: TRBV6-5
d_gene: -
abundance: -
j_gene: TRBJ1-4

CDR3nt: TGCGCCAGCAGTAAACGGGTAGATGGGCTAGGGGAGCAGTACTTC
CDR3aa: CASSKRVDGLGEQYF
v_gene: TRBV5-1
d_gene: -
abundance: -
j_gene: TRBJ2-7

CDR3nt: TGTGCCAGTAGCCACCGGATCTCGGCCTCAAGGCTCATCTCTACTGAAGCTTTCTTT
CDR3aa: CASSHRISASRLISTEAFF
v_gene: TRBV19
d_gene: -
abundance: -
j_gene: TRBJ1-1

CDR3nt: TGTGCCAGCAGTCCGGGGGACAAAAGCTCCTACGAGCAGTACTTC
CDR3aa: CASSPGDKSSYEQYF
v_gene: TRBV28
d_gene: -
abundance: -
j_gene: TRBJ2-7

CDR3nt: TGCGCCAGCAGCTTGGGAGGAGGGGACTATGGCTACACCTTC
CDR3aa: CASSLGGGDYGYTF
v_gene: TRBV5-1
d_gene: -
abundance: -
j_gene: TRBJ1-2

CDR3nt: TGTGCCAGCAGTGAACAACAGGGTTCCAACGGCAGATATGGCTACACCTTC
CDR3aa: CASSEQQGSNGRYGYTF
v_gene: TRBV6-1
d_gene: -
abundance: -
j_gene: TRBJ1-2

CDR3nt: TGTGCCAGCAGCGATGGGTGGATCAACACTGAAGCTTTCTTT
CDR3aa: CASSDGWINTEAFF
v_gene: TRBV5-4
d_gene: -
abundance: -
j_gene: TRBJ1-1

CDR3nt: TGTGCCAGCAGCCATAGAGGGGGGGACAATCAGCCCCAGCATTTT
CDR3aa: CASSHRGGDNQPQHF
v_gene: TRBV5-5
d_gene: -
abundance: -
j_gene: TRBJ1-5

CDR3nt: TGTGCCAGCAGTCTCAGAGACAGGCCCTACGAGCAGTACTTC
CDR3aa: CASSLRDRPYEQYF
v_gene: TRBV6-5
d_gene: -
abundance: -
j_gene: TRBJ2-7

CDR3nt: TGTGCCAGCAGCTCCCAGGTCGCACAGGGGTCGGACACTGAAGCTTTCTTT
CDR3aa: CASSSQVAQGSDTEAFF
v_gene: TRBV11-2
d_gene: TRBD1
abundance: -
j_gene: TRBJ1-1

CDR3nt: TGTGCCATCAAGCCAGGGGGAAGGGGGACCAACACCGGGGAGCTGTTTTTT
CDR3aa: CAIKPGGRGTNTGELFF
v_gene: TRBV10-3
d_gene: TRBD1
abundance: -
j_gene: TRBJ2-2

CDR3nt: TGTGCCAGCAGAGATAGCGGGAAAGGTGAGCAGTACTTC
CDR3aa: CASRDSGKGEQYF
v_gene: TRBV27
d_gene: TRBD2
abundance: once
j_gene: TRBJ2-7

CDR3nt: TGCGCCAGCAGCCAAGGGGCCAGGGATGAAGCTTTCTTT
CDR3aa: CASSQGARDEAFF
v_gene: TRBV4-1
d_gene: -
abundance: -
j_gene: TRBJ1-1

CDR3nt: TGTGCCAGCAGACCCGCTGGACTCTCCAATGAGCAGTTCTTC
CDR3aa: CASRPAGLSNEQFF
v_gene: TRBV28
d_gene: -
abundance: -
j_gene: TRBJ2-1

CDR3nt: TGCGCCAGCACCCCCCCAGGGGGCGTTGAAGCTTTCTTT
CDR3aa: CASTPPGGVEAFF
v_gene: TRBV5-1
d_gene: TRBD1
abundance: -
j_gene: TRBJ1-1

CDR3nt: TGTGCCAGCAGACCGGGACTATCCCAAGAGACCCAGTACTTC
CDR3aa: CASRPGLSQETQYF
v_gene: TRBV28
d_gene: TRBD2
abundance: few
j_gene: TRBJ2-5

CDR3nt: TGCGCCAGCAGCCCACGGACTCGAGAAGCTTTCTTT
CDR3aa: CASSPRTREAFF
v_gene: TRBV4-1
d_gene: -
abundance: -
j_gene: TRBJ1-1

CDR3nt: TGTGCCAGCAGTTACTCAGAGCGGGGCTTCGGCAATGAGCAGTTCTTC
CDR3aa: CASSYSERGFGNEQFF
v_gene: TRBV6-5
d_gene: TRBD2
abundance: -
j_gene: TRBJ2-1

CDR3nt: TGCGCCAGCAGCGATAAGCAAGGGACAGGGAAAAACGAGCAGTACTTC
CDR3aa: CASSDKQGTGKNEQYF
v_gene: TRBV4-1
d_gene: TRBD1
abundance: -
j_gene: TRBJ2-7

CDR3nt: TGTGCCAGTCGAAGCGGATTTTCCTACGAGCAGTACTTC
CDR3aa: CASRSGFSYEQYF
v_gene: TRBV19
d_gene: -
abundance: -
j_gene: TRBJ2-7

CDR3nt: TGTGCCACCCGAAGACAAGGGCCGACGGAGGGCTATGGCTACACCTTC
CDR3aa: CATRRQGPTEGYGYTF
v_gene: TRBV28
d_gene: -
abundance: -
j_gene: TRBJ1-2

CDR3nt: TGTGCCAGCAGTGTAAGCGGCGAGCAGTACTTC
CDR3aa: CASSVSGEQYF
v_gene: TRBV27
d_gene: -
abundance: -
j_gene: TRBJ2-7

CDR3nt: TGCGCCAGCAGCTTGTCTGGCAATGAGAACACTGAAGCTTTCTTT
CDR3aa: CASSLSGNENTEAFF
v_gene: TRBV5-1
d_gene: -
abundance: -
j_gene: TRBJ1-1

CDR3nt: TGTGCCAGCAGTTACAGGGGGCGAGGGGAGACCCAGTACTTC
CDR3aa: CASSYRGRGETQYF
v_gene: TRBV6-5
d_gene: TRBD1
abundance: -
j_gene: TRBJ2-5

CDR3nt: TGTGCCAGCAGCCCCGGACAGGGGCCCACCTACGAGCAGTACTTC
CDR3aa: CASSPGQGPTYEQYF
v_gene: TRBV14
d_gene: TRBD1
abundance: -
j_gene: TRBJ2-7

CDR3nt: TGTGCCAGCAGGGGATGGCCACCGGGACAGGGCCCAGATACGCAGTATTTT
CDR3aa: CASRGWPPGQGPDTQYF
v_gene: TRBV2
d_gene: TRBD1
abundance: -
j_gene: TRBJ2-3

CDR3nt: TGCGCCAGCAGCCAACTCGGGACAGGGGTTAGCAATCAGCCCCAGCATTTT
CDR3aa: CASSQLGTGVSNQPQHF
v_gene: TRBV4-1
d_gene: TRBD1
abundance: few
j_gene: TRBJ1-5

CDR3nt: TGTGCCAGCAGAGCGCACGCTCAGGGGGCCACTGAAGCTTTCTTT
CDR3aa: CASRAHAQGATEAFF
v_gene: TRBV6-5
d_gene: TRBD1
abundance: -
j_gene: TRBJ1-1

CDR3nt: TGTGCCAGCGAGCGGCAGGAGGGTGTATATGAGCAGTTCTTC
CDR3aa: CASERQEGVYEQFF
v_gene: TRBV6-1
d_gene: -
abundance: -
j_gene: TRBJ2-1

CDR3nt: TGTGCCAGCAGTTTAGGGCCTCGGGGCATTCAGTACTTC
CDR3aa: CASSLGPRGIQYF
v_gene: TRBV28
d_gene: -
abundance: -
j_gene: TRBJ2-4

CDR3nt: TGCGCCAGCAGCTGGACCCGGGACGGGTTTAATTCACCCCTCCACTTT
CDR3aa: CASSWTRDGFNSPLHF
v_gene: TRBV4-1
d_gene: -
abundance: -
j_gene: TRBJ1-6

CDR3nt: TGTGCCAGCAGCCGCGGGACAGTTAACTATGGCTACACCTTC
CDR3aa: CASSRGTVNYGYTF
v_gene: TRBV5-4
d_gene: TRBD1
abundance: few
j_gene: TRBJ1-2

CDR3nt: TGTGCCAGCAGCGTGGGTGCCCCCAAAAACATTCAGTACTTC
CDR3aa: CASSVGAPKNIQYF
v_gene: TRBV9
d_gene: -
abundance: -
j_gene: TRBJ2-4

CDR3nt: TGTGCCAGCAGTTTTGATTTCGAGTTTTTT
CDR3aa: CASSFDFEFF
v_gene: TRBV27
d_gene: -
abundance: -
j_gene: TRBJ1-4

CDR3nt: TGTGCCAGCACCCCAGCGGGGGGAGGGACCGGGGAGCTGTTTTTT
CDR3aa: CASTPAGGGTGELFF
v_gene: TRBV27
d_gene: TRBD2
abundance: -
j_gene: TRBJ2-2

CDR3nt: TGTGCCAGTAGTATAGGACGGGATCAGCCCCAGCATTTT
CDR3aa: CASSIGRDQPQHF
v_gene: TRBV19
d_gene: -
abundance: -
j_gene: TRBJ1-5

CDR3nt: TGTGCCAGCAACAAGGTGGGCCGGGGGGATACGCAGTATTTT
CDR3aa: CASNKVGRGDTQYF
v_gene: TRBV6-6
d_gene: -
abundance: -
j_gene: TRBJ2-3

CDR3nt: TGTGCCTGGGACCCGGGACAGGGACGGAACATTCAGTACTTC
CDR3aa: CAWDPGQGRNIQYF
v_gene: TRBV30
d_gene: TRBD1
abundance: -
j_gene: TRBJ2-4

CDR3nt: TGTGCCAGCAGTTTCAGGGTTGATGAAAAACTGTTTTTT
CDR3aa: CASSFRVDEKLFF
v_gene: TRBV28
d_gene: -
abundance: -
j_gene: TRBJ1-4

CDR3nt: TGCAGTGCTCCCGGGGGCGAGGGCTACACCTTC
CDR3aa: CSAPGGEGYTF
v_gene: TRBV20-1
d_gene: -
abundance: few
j_gene: TRBJ1-2

CDR3nt: TGTGCCAGCAGCTTAGAAATAGGAGCCTACGAGCAGTACTTC
CDR3aa: CASSLEIGAYEQYF
v_gene: TRBV11-2
d_gene: -
abundance: -
j_gene: TRBJ2-7

CDR3nt: TGTGCCAGCACCGTTCCCCTCTCCGATTACCCCCCCTCTGGGGCCAACGTCCTGACTTTC
CDR3aa: CASTVPLSDYPPSGANVLTF
v_gene: TRBV28
d_gene: -
abundance: once
j_gene: TRBJ2-6